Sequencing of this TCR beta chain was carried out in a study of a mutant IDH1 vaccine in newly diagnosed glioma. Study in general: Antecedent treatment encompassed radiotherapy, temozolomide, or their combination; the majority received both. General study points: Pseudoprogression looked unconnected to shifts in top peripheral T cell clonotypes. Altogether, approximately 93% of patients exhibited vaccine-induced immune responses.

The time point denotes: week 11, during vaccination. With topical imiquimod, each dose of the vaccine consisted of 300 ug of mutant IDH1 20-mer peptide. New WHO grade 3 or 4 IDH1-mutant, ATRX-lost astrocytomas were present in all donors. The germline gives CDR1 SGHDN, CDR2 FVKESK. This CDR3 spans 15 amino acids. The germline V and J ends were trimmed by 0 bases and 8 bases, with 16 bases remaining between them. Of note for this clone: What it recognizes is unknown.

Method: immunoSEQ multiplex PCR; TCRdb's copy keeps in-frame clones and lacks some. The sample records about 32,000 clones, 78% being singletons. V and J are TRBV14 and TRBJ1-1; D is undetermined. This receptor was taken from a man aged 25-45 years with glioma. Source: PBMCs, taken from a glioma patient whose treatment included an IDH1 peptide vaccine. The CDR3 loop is CASSQDILWGAEAFF. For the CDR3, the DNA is TGTGCCAGCAGCCAAGATATCTTGTGGGGAGCCGAAGCTTTCTTT.